Listed below are T cell receptor beta chains from one sample, sequenced in a study of cytomegalovirus exposure and HLA in healthy donors. TCRdb's table, derived via immunoSEQ multiplex PCR, lists solely in-frame clones and lacks some. The sample contains about 63,000 clones, 75% to 90% of which appear only once. Sequencing was carried out using PBMCs. The receptors come from a woman in her 30s in good health and CMV-seropositive. Each CDR3 is given with its conserved first and last residue. A D gene is named only where the DNA matches it firmly. Only part of the rows carry a size: once, few, many, or a class if the clone is expanded.

size,V,J,D,CDR3,DNA
once,TRBV30,TRBJ2-1,.,CAWSVGAGAYNEQFF,TGTGCCTGGAGTGTGGGGGCGGGAGCATACAATGAGCAGTTCTTC
few,TRBV28,TRBJ2-1,.,CASYDTGYDSYNEQFF,TGTGCCAGCTATGATACAGGGTACGATTCCTACAATGAGCAGTTCTTC
.,TRBV10-3,TRBJ1-1,.,CAISSGNRLGFEAFF,TGTGCCATCTCTTCAGGGAATCGTTTGGGATTTGAAGCTTTCTTT
.,TRBV5-1,TRBJ2-5,.,CASSLDRETQYF,TGCGCCAGCAGCTTGGATAGAGAGACCCAGTACTTC
.,TRBV7-9,TRBJ1-5,TRBD1,CASSKGGQRDQPQHF,TGTGCCAGCAGCAAGGGGGGACAGAGGGATCAGCCCCAGCATTTT
.,TRBV5-5,TRBJ1-2,.,CASSLAAGGGGYTF,TGTGCCAGCAGCTTGGCGGCGGGGGGCGGCGGCTACACCTTC
.,TRBV5-4,TRBJ2-7,TRBD2,CASSLGTVKTSGSYEQYF,TGTGCCAGCAGCTTGGGGACCGTGAAGACTAGCGGGAGCTACGAGCAGTACTTC
once,TRBV7-8,TRBJ2-2,.,CASSLDATRTVLAGELFF,TGTGCCAGCAGCTTAGATGCCACTCGGACAGTATTGGCCGGGGAGCTGTTTTTT
.,TRBV19,TRBJ1-5,.,CASSISGIGNQPQHF,TGTGCCAGTAGTATCTCAGGTATAGGCAATCAGCCCCAGCATTTT
.,TRBV7-2,TRBJ2-1,.,CASSTIGRGEQFF,TGTGCCAGCAGCACGATAGGGAGAGGGGAGCAGTTCTTC
.,TRBV28,TRBJ2-7,.,CASSLFGAYEQYF,TGTGCCAGCAGTTTATTTGGGGCTTACGAGCAGTACTTC
.,TRBV6-5,TRBJ1-2,.,CASRAVLGKGYTF,TGTGCCAGCAGAGCGGTCCTTGGGAAGGGCTACACCTTC
.,TRBV4-1,TRBJ1-1,.,CASSDSRNTEAFF,TGCGCCAGCAGTGACAGCCGGAACACTGAAGCTTTCTTT
.,TRBV5-4,TRBJ2-5,TRBD1,CASSADRGGIWTQYF,TGTGCCAGCAGCGCCGACAGGGGAGGTATATGGACCCAGTACTTC
.,TRBV18,TRBJ1-2,.,CASSMDRANYGYTF,TGTGCCAGCTCAATGGACAGAGCTAACTATGGCTACACCTTC
.,TRBV9,TRBJ1-1,TRBD1,CASSGRDSNTEAFF,TGTGCCAGCAGCGGCCGGGACAGTAACACTGAAGCTTTCTTT
.,TRBV7-9,TRBJ1-1,.,CASSPGQFTEAFF,TGTGCCAGCAGCCCCGGACAGTTCACTGAAGCTTTCTTT
.,TRBV19,TRBJ2-2,.,CASSIQDSGELFF,TGTGCCAGTAGTATCCAGGACTCCGGGGAGCTGTTTTTT
.,TRBV29-1,TRBJ2-5,TRBD2,CSVAGLAGNQETQYF,TGCAGCGTCGCGGGACTAGCGGGGAACCAAGAGACCCAGTACTTC
once,TRBV29-1,TRBJ2-2,TRBD1,CSGWTGNTGELFF,TGCAGCGGCTGGACAGGGAACACCGGGGAGCTGTTTTTT
once,TRBV7-8,TRBJ2-1,.,CASSLIEGDNEQFF,TGTGCCAGCAGCTTAATCGAGGGGGACAATGAGCAGTTCTTC
.,TRBV11-2,TRBJ1-1,TRBD1,CASSQADRGNTEAFF,TGTGCCAGCAGTCAGGCAGACAGGGGGAACACTGAAGCTTTCTTT
.,TRBV19,TRBJ2-1,TRBD2,CASSIYASGGYNEQFF,TGTGCCAGTAGTATCTACGCTAGCGGGGGGTACAATGAGCAGTTCTTC
.,TRBV6-5,TRBJ2-7,.,CASSYSDSREQYF,TGTGCCAGCAGTTACTCGGACTCAAGAGAGCAGTACTTC
.,TRBV5-1,TRBJ2-1,TRBD1,CASSPGTGVRYNEQFF,TGCGCCAGCAGCCCTGGGACAGGGGTGCGGTACAATGAGCAGTTCTTC
.,TRBV15,TRBJ2-6,.,CATSREVLGTRFSGANVLTF,TGTGCCACCAGCAGAGAAGTCCTCGGAACGAGGTTTTCTGGGGCCAACGTCCTGACTTTC
.,TRBV13,TRBJ2-7,TRBD2,CASSPAGGSYEQYF,TGTGCCAGCAGCCCAGCGGGAGGCTCCTACGAGCAGTACTTC
.,TRBV5-3,TRBJ1-5,.,CASYGLSCGGFNQPQHF,TGTGCCAGTTACGGGCTGAGTTGCGGGGGTTTCAATCAGCCCCAGCATTTT
.,TRBV2,TRBJ1-5,TRBD1,CASSRDRGHDQPQHF,TGTGCCAGCAGCAGGGACAGGGGGCACGATCAGCCCCAGCATTTT
.,TRBV5-1,TRBJ1-1,.,CASSLLGGANTEAFF,TGCGCCAGCAGCTTGCTAGGGGGGGCAAACACTGAAGCTTTCTTT
.,TRBV4-2,TRBJ1-2,.,CASSQGLNYGYTF,TGTGCCAGCAGCCAAGGCCTAAACTATGGCTACACCTTC
.,TRBV27,TRBJ2-1,TRBD2,CASSAGTSGRIGYNEQFF,TGTGCCAGCAGTGCAGGGACTAGCGGGAGGATCGGGTACAATGAGCAGTTCTTC
.,TRBV2,TRBJ2-1,.,CASRRVGSYNEQFF,TGTGCCAGCAGACGGGTCGGATCCTACAATGAGCAGTTCTTC
.,TRBV25-1,TRBJ2-7,.,CASVNRAGFITPYEQYF,TGTGCCAGCGTTAACAGGGCCGGTTTTATAACGCCCTACGAGCAGTACTTC
once,TRBV6-5,TRBJ1-2,TRBD1,CASSDSGTVYGYTF,TGTGCCAGCAGTGACTCCGGGACAGTCTATGGCTACACCTTC
few,TRBV7-2,TRBJ1-1,.,CASTIGGREAFF,TGTGCCAGCACCATTGGGGGGAGGGAAGCTTTCTTT
.,TRBV6-5,TRBJ1-1,TRBD1,CASSYGTANTEAFF,TGTGCCAGCAGTTACGGGACAGCAAACACTGAAGCTTTCTTT
.,TRBV4-2,TRBJ2-1,TRBD2,CASSQGGSFYNEQFF,TGTGCCAGCAGCCAGGGAGGGAGCTTCTACAATGAGCAGTTCTTC
once,TRBV2,TRBJ2-3,TRBD2,CASGSVVVTSGSADTQYF,TGTGCCAGCGGATCGGTTGTGGTGACTAGCGGGAGCGCAGATACGCAGTATTTT
.,TRBV25-1,TRBJ1-1,.,CASSSVGEAEAFF,TGTGCCAGCAGTAGTGTAGGGGAGGCTGAAGCTTTCTTT
.,TRBV9,TRBJ2-1,TRBD2,CASSPQTSGSPNEQFF,TGTGCCAGCAGCCCCCAGACTAGCGGGAGTCCCAATGAGCAGTTCTTC